This T cell receptor beta chain derives from a study of blood T cell repertoires in COVID-19. Study context: The United States, Italy and Spain supplied acute and convalescent COVID-19 samples.

This clone was found once. In Cohort 3, a recovered donor had either two negative PCRs, clearance, or symptom resolution. Germline loops: CDR1 MNHEY, CDR2 SMNVEV (reference sequence). CDR3 length equals 20 residues. The V and J ends lost 7 bases and 2 bases, in that order; junction bases with no gene match: 19. The table came from immunoSEQ multiplex PCR; TCRdb's copy has only in-frame clones and leaves some out. The sample holds roughly 220,000 clones, approximately 80% seen once. This chain joins TRBV27 and TRBJ2-7; 14 nucleotides align to TRBD2. What was sequenced was PBMCs or T cells enriched from blood (not recorded which). The TCR originated in a man in his forties who had recovered from COVID-19. The CDR3: CASIPLLPGLAGAPPYEQYF. The CDR3 DNA follows: TGTGCCAGCATTCCCCTTCTTCCGGGACTAGCGGGGGCACCGCCCTACGAGCAGTACTTC.